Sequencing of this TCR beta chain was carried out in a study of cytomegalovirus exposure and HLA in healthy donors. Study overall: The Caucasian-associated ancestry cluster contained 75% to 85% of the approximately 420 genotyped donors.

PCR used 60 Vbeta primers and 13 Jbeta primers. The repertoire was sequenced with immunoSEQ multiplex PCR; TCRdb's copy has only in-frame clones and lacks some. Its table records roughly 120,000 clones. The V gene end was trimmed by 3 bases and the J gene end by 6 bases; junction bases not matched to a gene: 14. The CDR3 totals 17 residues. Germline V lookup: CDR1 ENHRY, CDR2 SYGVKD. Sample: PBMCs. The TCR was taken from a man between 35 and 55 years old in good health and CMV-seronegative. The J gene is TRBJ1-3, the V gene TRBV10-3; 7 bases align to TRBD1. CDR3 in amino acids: CAISDPLQGVVENTIYF. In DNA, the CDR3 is TGTGCCATCAGTGACCCCCTCCAGGGGGTCGTCGAAAACACCATATATTTT.